What follows are 30 T cell receptor beta chains derived from one specimen sequenced in a study of shared clonotypes between healthy human individuals. The table came from immunoSEQ multiplex PCR; TCRdb's copy has only in-frame clones and leaves some out. Of a few million clones listed, more than 80% are singletons. The source material was naive CD4+ T cells sorted from blood. Subset denoted: CD45RA+ positively selected. The source is a man younger than 35 in good health.

The chain joins TRBV28 to TRBJ1-2; D gene unclear. This CDR3 region has 15 residues. Trimming removed 3 bases at V and 4 bases at J, with 15 bases between. Germline values: CDR1 MDHEN, CDR2 SYDVKM. CDR3 loop: CASSFEEGGSYGYTF. In DNA form, the CDR3 reads TGTGCCAGCAGTTTCGAGGAGGGAGGAAGCTATGGCTACACCTTC.

The chain joins TRBV20-1 to TRBJ1-2; 7 bases map to TRBD1. Unmatched junction bases numbered 4, after V lost 6 bases and J lost 6 bases. The CDR3 totals 11 residues. CDR1 is DFQATT, CDR2 SNEGSKA, per germline (reference sequence). CDR3 nucleotide sequence: TGCAGTGCCCCCAGGGGGGATGGCTACACCTTC. Residues: CSAPRGDGYTF.

The V gene is TRBV5-4, the J gene TRBJ2-7, with 7 bases identical to TRBD1. The CDR3 is made up of 13 amino acids. Germline V gene data show CDR1 as SGHNT and CDR2 as YYREEE (reference sequence). The ends lost 4 bases at V and 6 bases at J; junction bases unmatched: 7. CDR3 DNA: TGTGCCAGCAGCATGGGACAGCCTTCCGAGCAGTACTTC. Translation gives CASSMGQPSEQYF.

The chain uses TRBV6-1 and TRBJ1-1, with no clear D. V was pared by 0 bases and J by 1 base, with 12 bases between. Germline V gives CDR1 MNHNS, CDR2 SASEGT. This CDR3 is 16 amino acids long. The CDR3 DNA follows: TGTGCCAGCAGTGAAGCGGGCGGCGGACCGAACACTGAAGCTTTCTTT. The encoded protein is CASSEAGGGPNTEAFF.

Turning to this clone: The same CDR3 can be traced to other DNA sequences in this sample. This chain connects TRBV2 to TRBJ2-1; D uncertain. V was trimmed by 6 bases and J by 4 bases, leaving 4 bases between them. Looked up from germline, CDR1 is SNHLY and CDR2 is FYNNEI. The CDR3 is 11 amino acids. The CDR3 here is CASRVYNEQFF. Here the CDR3 DNA reads TGTGCCAGCAGAGTTTACAATGAGCAGTTCTTC.

The chain has TRBV7-9 and TRBJ2-5; weak D call: TRBD1 (6 bases). The ends were cut back, 5 bases at V and 7 bases at J, with 17 bases in the middle. This CDR3 comprises 14 residues. Germline V lookup: CDR1 SEHNR, CDR2 FQNEAQ (reference sequence). CDR3 amino acids: CASSTTGSRGTQYF. Written as DNA, the CDR3 is TGTGCCAGCAGCACCACAGGGAGCCGGGGGACCCAGTACTTC.

This rearrangement joins TRBV7-8 to TRBJ1-1, with a tentative D call TRBD1 (5 bases). There are 17 residues in the CDR3. V was pared by 1 base and J by 2 bases, with 17 bases between. Germline V gives CDR1 SGHVS, CDR2 FQNEAQ. The CDR3, as DNA: TGTGCCAGCAGCTTAGTCGGGACCCACCGGGAAAACACTGAAGCTTTCTTT. Residues: CASSLVGTHRENTEAFF.

This rearrangement joins TRBV5-1 to TRBJ2-5, with D uncertain. The CDR3 has 13 amino acids. In germline, CDR1 is SGHRS, CDR2 YFSETQ. The ends were cut back, 3 bases at V and 3 bases at J, with 9 bases in the middle. CDR3 DNA: TGCGCCAGCAGCTCTTCGGTGGAAGAGACCCAGTACTTC. Amino acid sequence: CASSSSVEETQYF.

J is TRBJ2-1 and V is TRBV6-5, with 9 bases matching TRBD2. Germline assignment: CDR1 MNHEY and CDR2 SVGAGI. This CDR3 comprises 15 residues. Losses at the gene ends were 10 bases for V and 8 bases for J; bases not matched to a gene: 15. The CDR3 nucleotides read TGTGCCACCCTAGGGACTAGCCTGGGGCGGGATGAGCAGTTCTTC. This gives the protein CATLGTSLGRDEQFF.

The rearrangement uses TRBV27 and TRBJ2-7; a possible D gene is TRBD2 (5 bases). Germline lookup yields CDR1 MNHEY and CDR2 SMNVEV (reference sequence). This CDR3 is built from 15 residues. V lost 5 bases, J lost 0 bases, and 14 bases lay in between. The CDR3 sequence is CASSLDYRNSYEQYF. The CDR3 DNA sequence: TGTGCCAGCAGTCTCGACTATCGGAACTCCTACGAGCAGTACTTC.

This chain links TRBV2 with TRBJ2-5; D is unresolved. Germline loops: CDR1 SNHLY, CDR2 FYNNEI. CDR3 length: 14 amino acids. Trimming took 2 bases from V and 0 from J, leaving 7 bases between them. In nucleotides, the CDR3 is TGTGCCAGCAGTGAACGATGGTACCAAGAGACCCAGTACTTC. This codes for CASSERWYQETQYF.

The CDR3 nucleotides are TGCGCCAGCAGCCAAGCCCCGGGACTGACTGGCGGCACAGATACGCAGTATTTT. Translating it yields CASSQAPGLTGGTDTQYF. The chain links TRBV4-3 to TRBJ2-3; D is possibly TRBD2 (6 bases). Looked up from germline, CDR1 is LGHNA and CDR2 is YSLEER. The CDR3 length is 18 residues. The V end lost 1 base, the J end lost 1 base, and 18 bases lay between the germline ends.

The chain links TRBV7-2 to TRBJ1-2; a weak D match, TRBD1 (6 bases). V was clipped by 5 bases and J by 7 bases, with 11 bases between them. CDR1 is SGHTA and CDR2 is FQGNSA in the germline V gene. The CDR3 is made up of 12 amino acids. CDR3 sequence: CASSITGFGYTF. DNA for the CDR3: TGTGCCAGCAGCATAACAGGGTTTGGCTACACCTTC.

DNA of the CDR3: TGCAGCGTTGGGGTGCGGGGAAAAACTAAAGAGACCCAGTACTTC. Its protein is CSVGVRGKTKETQYF. V is TRBV29-1 and J is TRBJ2-5, with a weak D call TRBD2 (6 bases). The germline V and J ends were trimmed by 4 bases and 3 bases, with 18 bases remaining between them. Germline CDR1 and CDR2: SQVTM and ANQGSEA. The CDR3 is made up of 15 amino acids.

The rearrangement joins TRBV5-4 to TRBJ2-5; 7 bases align to TRBD1. Germline V gives CDR1 SGHNT, CDR2 YYREEE (reference sequence). Trimming took 4 bases from V and 2 from J; bases not matched to a gene: 8. CDR3 size: 15 residues. The DNA for the CDR3 is TGTGCCAGCAGCCCGAGGACAGGTCCGCAAGAGACCCAGTACTTC. Translation: CASSPRTGPQETQYF.

This clone has only one observation. This chain joins TRBV19 and TRBJ2-7, with a possible D match to TRBD2 (5 bases). Germline CDR1 reads LNHDA; CDR2 reads SQIVND (reference sequence). The CDR3 has 13 amino acids. V lost 6 bases and J lost 2, with 11 bases in between. In DNA form, the CDR3 reads TGTGCCAGTAGCCGCTCCGGGGCCTACGAGCAGTACTTC. Translation gives CASSRSGAYEQYF. Full variable domain (rest looked up from reference TRBV19 and TRBJ2-7): DGGITQSPKYLFRKEGQNVTLSCEQNLNHDAMYWYRQDPGQGLRLIYYSQIVNDFQKGDIAEGYSVSREKKESFPLTVTSAQKNPTAFYLCASSRSGAYEQYFGPGTRLTVT.

This clone was detected a few times. This CDR3 is CASSTGGAGNQPQHF. The CDR3 DNA is TGTGCCAGCAGTACAGGGGGCGCGGGCAATCAGCCCCAGCATTTT. The rearrangement joins TRBV2 to TRBJ1-5; TRBD1 aligns across 9 bases. This CDR3 comprises 15 residues. Looked up from germline, CDR1 is SNHLY and CDR2 is FYNNEI. The J segment lost 2 bases and the V segment lost 5 bases, leaving 4 bases of the junction unmatched. The complete variable domain, with remaining parts taken from reference TRBV2 and TRBJ1-5, reads EPEVTQTPSHQVTQMGQEVILRCVPISNHLYFYWYRQILGQKVEFLVSFYNNEISEKSEIFDDQFSVERPDGSNFTLKIRSTKLEDSAMYFCASSTGGAGNQPQHFGDGTRLSIL.

This clone showed up just once. The chain is built from TRBV28 and TRBJ1-4; D is uncertain. Germline V gives CDR1 MDHEN, CDR2 SYDVKM. V dropped 7 bases and J dropped 1 base, with 13 bases sitting between them. The CDR3 spans 15 residues. The CDR3 spells CASTPLGLTNEKLFF. The CDR3 DNA sequence: TGTGCCAGCACCCCATTGGGGTTAACTAATGAAAAACTGTTTTTT.

The V call is TRBV6-1, the J call TRBJ1-6; D possibly corresponds to TRBD1 (6 bases). Trimming took 5 bases from V and 6 from J, leaving 14 bases between them. The CDR3 spans 15 residues. Germline V CDR1 and CDR2: MNHNS, SASEGT. The CDR3 loop is CASSQQQGTNSPLHF. CDR3 DNA: TGTGCCAGCAGTCAGCAACAGGGAACTAATTCACCCCTCCACTTT.

The chain couples TRBV4-3 to TRBJ2-3; D is ambiguous. This CDR3 has 15 amino acids. Deletions cut 0 bases from V and 0 bases from J, with 7 bases between. Germline V CDR1 and CDR2: LGHNA, YSLEER. CDR3 nucleotides: TGCGCCAGCAGCCAAGAGGGCGGCAGCACAGATACGCAGTATTTT. It encodes CASSQEGGSTDTQYF.

This clone appeared a few times. This chain joins TRBV30 and TRBJ2-7, with TRBD2 matching 9 bases. The CDR3 runs 11 residues. Germline CDR1 and CDR2: GTSNPN and SVGIG (reference sequence). Here the CDR3 reads CAIAGEGEQYF. CDR3 sequence (DNA): TGTGCTATAGCGGGAGAAGGGGAGCAGTACTTC.

The rearrangement uses TRBV2 and TRBJ1-1, with TRBD1 matching over 9 bases. Germline assignment: CDR1 SNHLY and CDR2 FYNNEI. V trimming: 6 bases; J trimming: 7 bases; junction bases outside the gene matches: 18. The CDR3 extends over 17 amino acids. DNA for the CDR3: TGTGCCAGCAGAGTACAGGGGGCGGGTTCGGTAGGTGTTGAAGCTTTCTTT. It specifies CASRVQGAGSVGVEAFF. The variable domain in full, with the rest retrieved from reference TRBV2 and TRBJ1-1, is EPEVTQTPSHQVTQMGQEVILRCVPISNHLYFYWYRQILGQKVEFLVSFYNNEISEKSEIFDDQFSVERPDGSNFTLKIRSTKLEDSAMYFCASRVQGAGSVGVEAFFGQGTRLTVV.

The gene calls are TRBV19 and TRBJ1-5; TRBD1 might be the D (6 bases). CDR1 and CDR2 (germline): LNHDA, SQIVND (reference sequence). V shed 7 bases and J shed 7 bases, with 14 bases lying between them. CDR3 length equals 13 residues. The CDR3 DNA reads TGTGCCAGTACAGGGGTTCGCTTGCAGCCCCAGCATTTT. It yields the protein CASTGVRLQPQHF.

The chain's CDR3 is CASSARDSYEQYF. The CDR3 bases are TGCGCCAGCAGCGCCCGGGACTCCTACGAGCAGTACTTC. This sequence joins TRBV5-1 and TRBJ2-7, with a tentative D call TRBD2 (5 bases). Between the trimmed V and J ends, which lost 4 bases and 0 bases, there was a span of 8 bases. The CDR3 has 13 residues. Germline V CDR1 and CDR2: SGHRS, YFSETQ.

The chain joins TRBV5-1 to TRBJ2-7, with D tentatively TRBD2 (6 bases). The CDR3 is 15 amino acids. Germline loops: CDR1 SGHRS, CDR2 YFSETQ. V lost 4 bases, J lost 0 bases, and 14 bases lay in between. The CDR3 loop reads CASSHGGSSSYEQYF. In DNA form, the CDR3 reads TGCGCCAGCAGCCACGGGGGTTCGAGCTCCTACGAGCAGTACTTC.

This clone was recorded only once. The chain employs TRBV6-5 and TRBJ2-5; TRBD1 matches at 10 bases. The length of the CDR3 is 14 residues. Germline CDR1 is MNHEY and CDR2 is SVGAGI. J gave up 5 bases and V 6 bases, and 6 bases lay outside the gene matches. The CDR3 loop is CASSGGQGRETQYF. The CDR3, as DNA: TGTGCCAGCAGCGGGGGACAGGGGCGCGAGACCCAGTACTTC.

This CDR3 reads CASSPRTGSTYEQYF. DNA for the CDR3: TGTGCCAGCTCACCACGGACAGGGAGCACCTACGAGCAGTACTTC. This chain links TRBV18 with TRBJ2-7, with TRBD1 matching 8 bases. J was trimmed by 2 bases and V by 1 base; bases with no gene match: 4. Germline CDR1 and CDR2: KGHSH and LQKENI. There are 15 residues in the CDR3.

The rearrangement joins TRBV27 to TRBJ1-1; TRBD1 might be the D (6 bases). V gave up 5 bases and J gave up 1 base, with 23 bases separating them. The CDR3 contains 18 residues. Germline V gene sequence: CDR1 MNHEY, CDR2 SMNVEV (reference sequence). As DNA, the CDR3 is TGTGCCAGCAGTCCAAGATGGAGAGGGGGAGATAGGAACACTGAAGCTTTCTTT. Translation gives CASSPRWRGGDRNTEAFF.

The chain carries TRBV6-1 and TRBJ2-1, with TRBD2 matching over 7 bases. Germline V gene data show CDR1 as MNHNS and CDR2 as SASEGT. The length of the CDR3 is 15 residues. Trimming at V came to 6 bases and at J to 4 bases, leaving 9 bases not matched to a gene. This CDR3 reads CASRTGAGEYNEQFF. The CDR3 DNA follows: TGTGCCAGCAGGACCGGGGCGGGGGAGTACAATGAGCAGTTCTTC.

This clone was counted once. The chain is built from TRBV5-6 and TRBJ1-2; D not certain. From germline, CDR1 is SGHDT and CDR2 YYEEEE. The CDR3 contains 15 residues. The V end was cut by 2 bases, the J end by 4 bases, with 15 bases between. CDR3 DNA: TGTGCCAGCAGCTTATTAATTAGAGTGGCCTATGGCTACACCTTC. Translating it yields CASSLLIRVAYGYTF.